These 21 T cell receptor beta chains originate from one sample sequenced in a study of cytomegalovirus exposure and HLA in healthy donors (dated by TCRdb to the late 2010s). Receptor amplification or capture employed the immunoSEQ multiplex PCR assay. For the multiplex PCR, a mixture combining 60 forward primers for TCR Vbeta segments and 13 reverse primers for TCR Jbeta segments was used. This is the immuneACCESS table as TCRdb keeps it, with only in-frame sequences that have V and J called. A part of the clones is gone; compared with another copy, unresolved V genes explain less than half, and the rest is unexplained. This sample's table carries around 75,000 clones. The ten biggest clones cover roughly 0.8% of the sample. Sequencing was performed on PBMCs. The receptors here all came from a boy aged 5-17 years in good health and CMV-seronegative.

V usage is TRBV6-5 and J usage is TRBJ1-2, with 10 nucleotides matching TRBD1. Per the germline V gene, CDR1 is MNHEY and CDR2 is SVGAGI. This CDR3 contains 15 residues. Losses at the gene ends were 0 bases for V and 8 bases for J; bases not matched to a gene: 6. CDR3 coding DNA: TGTGCCAGCAGTTACTCGATAGGGACAGGGGTCGGCTACACCTTC. This translates into CASSYSIGTGVGYTF.

This chain links TRBV27 with TRBJ2-1; TRBD2 aligns across 10 bases. Per germline, CDR1 MNHEY and CDR2 SMNVEV (reference sequence). The CDR3 loop spans 14 amino acids. V lost 5 bases to trimming and J lost 4 bases; unmatched junction nucleotides: 2. The chain's CDR3 is CASSEREGYNEQFF. The CDR3 nucleotides read TGTGCCAGCAGTGAGCGGGAGGGGTACAATGAGCAGTTCTTC.

The genes are TRBV2 and TRBJ1-1; D unclear. V was trimmed by 4 bases and J by 0 bases, leaving 18 bases between them. This CDR3 is built from 17 residues. In germline, CDR1 is SNHLY, CDR2 FYNNEI. The CDR3 loop is CASSVESVGLMNTEAFF. The CDR3 nucleotides are TGTGCCAGCAGTGTCGAATCGGTAGGACTAATGAACACTGAAGCTTTCTTT.

The genes are TRBV4-1 and TRBJ2-5; TRBD2 might be the D (5 bases). This CDR3 contains 12 residues. CDR1 MGHRA and CDR2 YSYEKL come from the germline V gene. V shed 1 base and J shed 5 bases, with 5 bases lying between them. The CDR3 is CASSQGGETQYF. The CDR3 DNA follows: TGCGCCAGCAGCCAAGGAGGGGAGACCCAGTACTTC.

CDR3 coding DNA: TGTGCCAGCAGCTTACCCACCGGGACAATCTACGAGCAGTACTTC. This gives the protein CASSLPTGTIYEQYF. This rearrangement joins TRBV7-9 to TRBJ2-7; a possible D gene is TRBD1 (6 bases). The CDR3 covers 15 residues. Trimming removed 2 bases at V and 3 bases at J, with 14 bases between. The germline CDR1 and CDR2 sequences are SEHNR and FQNEAQ (reference sequence).

Concerning this clone itself: At one boundary the junction diverges from the germline segment, which might be a read error. CDR3: CSVRDTHSDNEQFF. DNA of the CDR3: TGCAGCGTTCGGGACACCCACTCCGACAATGAGCAGTTCTTC. The J gene is TRBJ2-1, the V gene TRBV29-1, with D perhaps matching TRBD1 (6 bases). The CDR3 runs 14 residues. Germline CDR1 reads SQVTM; CDR2 reads ANQGSEA.

This sequence joins TRBV4-2 and TRBJ1-1; possibly TRBD1 for D (6 bases). The germline V gene encodes CDR1 LGHNA and CDR2 YNFKEQ. The CDR3 length is 17 residues. Trimming took 0 bases from V and 0 from J, leaving 14 bases between them. CDR3 DNA sequence: TGTGCCAGCAGCCAAGATCCGCTACAGGGAATGAACACTGAAGCTTTCTTT. Translation gives CASSQDPLQGMNTEAFF.

The genes are TRBV6-5 and TRBJ1-1, with D perhaps matching TRBD1 (6 bases). The CDR3 covers 14 residues. The germline V and J ends were trimmed by 6 bases and 2 bases, with 13 bases remaining between them. Germline-derived CDR1 and CDR2 are MNHEY and SVGAGI. CDR3 nucleotides: TGTGCCAGCAGCAGGACAGCGTCAAACACTGAAGCTTTCTTT. It codes for CASSRTASNTEAFF.

The chain is built from TRBV19 and TRBJ2-1; 10 bases agree with TRBD1. Germline trimming cut 9 bases from V and 9 bases from J; bases unmatched to any gene: 14. Germline-derived CDR1 and CDR2 are LNHDA and SQIVND (reference sequence). CDR3 length equals 15 residues. CDR3 loop: CASRGGTGAISEQFF. In DNA form, the CDR3 reads TGTGCCAGCCGAGGGGGGACAGGGGCGATCAGTGAGCAGTTCTTC.

V is TRBV7-9 and J is TRBJ1-1; D might be TRBD1 (6 bases). V lost 3 bases to trimming and J lost 0 bases, with 20 bases between them. Germline-derived CDR1 and CDR2 are SEHNR and FQNEAQ (reference sequence). CDR3 length: 18 residues. The CDR3 is CASSLFDRIEGMNTEAFF. As DNA, the CDR3 is TGTGCCAGCAGCTTGTTCGACAGGATTGAAGGGATGAACACTGAAGCTTTCTTT.

This chain joins TRBV5-8 and TRBJ1-5; no firm D call. Per germline, CDR1 SGHTS and CDR2 YDEGEE. This CDR3 has 16 residues. V lost 0 bases and J 0 bases, leaving 10 bases between the germline ends. The CDR3 nucleotides are TGTGCCAGCAGCTTGGCCCTGCTATTTAGCAATCAGCCCCAGCATTTT. It is translated as CASSLALLFSNQPQHF.

The chain joins TRBV4-2 to TRBJ1-1, with TRBD1 matching 7 bases. CDR3 length equals 16 residues. The trim removed 0 bases at V and 2 bases at J, leaving 6 bases unmatched. The germline CDR1 and CDR2 sequences are LGHNA and YNFKEQ. CDR3 in amino acids: CASSQETRGANTEAFF. DNA for the CDR3: TGTGCCAGCAGCCAAGAGACCAGGGGGGCTAACACTGAAGCTTTCTTT.

The chain carries TRBV2 and TRBJ2-5; a weak D match, TRBD2 (5 bases). Germline V gene lookup returns CDR1 SNHLY and CDR2 FYNNEI. There are 16 residues in the CDR3. V was cut by 4 bases and J by 5 bases, with 20 bases left in between. The CDR3 is CASSVPRTALQETQYF. CDR3 bases: TGTGCCAGCAGTGTGCCAAGGACTGCCCTCCAGGAGACCCAGTACTTC.

This rearrangement joins TRBV18 to TRBJ2-7; perhaps TRBD1 as D (6 bases). This CDR3 comprises 14 residues. Germline V gene lookup returns CDR1 KGHSH and CDR2 LQKENI. Trimming pared 6 bases from V and 2 bases from J, leaving 14 bases between. CDR3 DNA sequence: TGTGCCAGCTCGGAAACAGGGAACGCCTACGAGCAGTACTTC. Its translation: CASSETGNAYEQYF.

V usage is TRBV29-1 and J usage is TRBJ1-1; 8 bases fit TRBD1. With 5 bases clipped from V and 3 bases from J, the junction kept 5 bases outside the gene matches. The germline gives CDR1 SQVTM, CDR2 ANQGSEA. This CDR3 contains 13 residues. CDR3 region: CSVLDRVDTEAFF. The CDR3 coding sequence is TGCAGCGTTCTGGACAGGGTGGACACTGAAGCTTTCTTT. Drawing the rest from reference TRBV29-1 and TRBJ1-1, the complete variable domain is SAVISQKPSRDICQRGTSLTIQCQVDSQVTMMFWYRQQPGQSLTLIATANQGSEATYESGFVIDKFPISRPNLTFSTLTVSNMSPEDSSIYLCSVLDRVDTEAFFGQGTRLTVV.

This chain connects TRBV12-5 to TRBJ1-1; TRBD1 might be the D (5 bases). CDR3 length equals 12 residues. Germline V CDR1 and CDR2: LGHNT, FRNRAP. V gave up 8 bases and J gave up 0 bases, with 7 bases separating them. The CDR3 sequence: CASRGMNTEAFF. The CDR3 bases are TGTGCTAGTAGGGGCATGAACACTGAAGCTTTCTTT.

The chain links TRBV5-1 to TRBJ1-2; the D is unclear. Germline CDR1 is SGHRS and CDR2 is YFSETQ. The ends were cut back, 1 base at V and 6 bases at J, with 10 bases in the middle. The CDR3 consists of 13 residues. The CDR3 DNA reads as TGCGCCAGCAGCTTGAAGTCGCGGGATGGCTACACCTTC. This sequence encodes CASSLKSRDGYTF.

The chain uses TRBV18 and TRBJ2-3; no clear D. The CDR3 is 13 amino acids. Trimming removed 1 base from V and 2 bases from J, with 4 bases in between. Germline V gene lookup returns CDR1 KGHSH and CDR2 LQKENI. CDR3 sequence reads: CASSPLITDTQYF. CDR3 nucleotide sequence: TGTGCCAGCTCACCACTTATCACAGATACGCAGTATTTT.

The chain links TRBV18 to TRBJ2-6; 8 nucleotides match TRBD2. This CDR3 is built from 18 residues. V was pared by 3 bases and J by 4 bases, with 11 bases of the junction left unmatched. Germline assignment: CDR1 KGHSH and CDR2 LQKENI. The CDR3 region has the DNA TGTGCCAGCTCACCGCGTGTTACTAGCGGACTGGGGGCCAACGTCCTGACTTTC. Its protein is CASSPRVTSGLGANVLTF. Using reference TRBV18 and TRBJ2-6 for the parts outside the CDR3, the full variable domain is NAGVMQNPRHLVRRRGQEARLRCSPMKGHSHVYWYRQLPEEGLKFMVYLQKENIIDESGMPKERFSAEFPKEGPSILRIQQVVRGDSAAYFCASSPRVTSGLGANVLTFGAGSRLTVL.

The chain links TRBV9 to TRBJ2-1; 8 nucleotides agree with TRBD2. This CDR3 is built from 15 residues. With V trimmed by 4 bases and J by 6 bases, 9 bases remained unmatched. The germline V gene has CDR1 SGDLS and CDR2 YYNGEE. The CDR3 DNA sequence: TGTGCCAGCAGCTTCGGGCGGGAGGTAAGCAATGAGCAGTTCTTC. Translating it yields CASSFGREVSNEQFF.

The V gene is TRBV11-2, the J gene TRBJ2-7, with TRBD2 matching 8 bases. The germline V gene encodes CDR1 SGHAT and CDR2 FQNNGV. V lost 4 bases and J lost 0; bases outside the gene matches: 5. This CDR3 has 15 amino acids. CDR3 region: CASSYLAGNSYEQYF. The CDR3 DNA reads as TGTGCCAGCAGCTACCTAGCGGGCAACTCCTACGAGCAGTACTTC. The complete variable domain, with remaining parts taken from reference TRBV11-2 and TRBJ2-7, reads EAGVAQSPRYKIIEKRQSVAFWCNPISGHATLYWYQQILGQGPKLLIQFQNNGVVDDSQLPKDRFSAERLKGVDSTLKIQPAKLEDSAVYLCASSYLAGNSYEQYFGPGTRLTVT.